This entry lists 3 T cell receptor beta chains sequenced from one sample in a study of blood T cell repertoires in COVID-19. Some clones are missing from TCRdb's copy, which holds only in-frame ones; the method was immunoSEQ multiplex PCR. Here the sample spans fewer than 350,000 clones, approximately 89% being singletons. Sequenced input: peripheral blood. The origin of the receptors is a woman younger than 45 with COVID-19, enrolled during active disease.

The chain uses TRBV30 and TRBJ2-2; 10 bases agree with TRBD2. V was clipped by 4 bases and J by 4 bases; unmatched bases: 9. The CDR3 spans 16 residues. Germline loops: CDR1 GTSNPN, CDR2 SVGIG (reference sequence). Written as DNA, the CDR3 is TGTGCCTGGACCCATTCTCTAGCGGGGGCCACCGGGGAGCTGTTTTTT. This codes for CAWTHSLAGATGELFF.

CDR3 amino acids: CAISPSGTGPYGYTF. The CDR3 DNA follows: TGTGCCATTTCTCCCTCCGGGACAGGGCCCTATGGCTACACCTTC. The rearrangement joins TRBV6-5 to TRBJ1-2; 9 bases are shared with TRBD1. CDR3 length: 15 amino acids. CDR1 is MNHEY, CDR2 SVGAGI, per germline. J lost 4 bases, V lost 10 bases, and 13 bases had no gene match.

J is TRBJ2-1 and V is TRBV7-9, with 8 nucleotides matching TRBD2. Trimming took 4 bases from V and 4 from J; bases not matched to a gene: 15. Germline V gene lookup returns CDR1 SEHNR and CDR2 FQNEAQ (reference sequence). The CDR3 runs 18 residues. CDR3 DNA: TGTGCCAGCAGCTACGGCGGGGGGCGCATATCCCCTTACAATGAGCAGTTCTTC. It encodes CASSYGGGRISPYNEQFF. The full variable domain, with the rest looked up from reference TRBV7-9 and TRBJ2-1, is DTGVSQNPRHKITKRGQNVTFRCDPISEHNRLYWYRQTLGQGPEFLTYFQNEAQLEKSRLLSDRFSAERPKGSFSTLEIQRTEQGDSAMYLCASSYGGGRISPYNEQFFGPGTRLTVL.